This entry features one T cell receptor (beta chain) sequence. The sample originates from a study of control samples from healthy donors and cancer patients. This CDR3 comprises 13 residues. Germline V gives CDR1 LNHDA, CDR2 SQIVND (reference sequence). V lost 3 bases to trimming and J lost 5 bases, with 10 bases between them. Profiling relied on immunoSEQ multiplex PCR, and the TCRdb table lists in-frame clones only, not all of them. The table has 150,000 to 200,000 clones, over 85% seen once; the top ten hold 4.1%. The sequenced sample was blood. The J gene is TRBJ1-2, the V gene TRBV19; D is ambiguous. The clonotype comes from a woman aged 60-70 years in good health. The CDR3 loop reads CASSMPGRYGYTF. CDR3 coding DNA: TGTGCCAGTAGTATGCCGGGGAGATATGGCTACACCTTC.